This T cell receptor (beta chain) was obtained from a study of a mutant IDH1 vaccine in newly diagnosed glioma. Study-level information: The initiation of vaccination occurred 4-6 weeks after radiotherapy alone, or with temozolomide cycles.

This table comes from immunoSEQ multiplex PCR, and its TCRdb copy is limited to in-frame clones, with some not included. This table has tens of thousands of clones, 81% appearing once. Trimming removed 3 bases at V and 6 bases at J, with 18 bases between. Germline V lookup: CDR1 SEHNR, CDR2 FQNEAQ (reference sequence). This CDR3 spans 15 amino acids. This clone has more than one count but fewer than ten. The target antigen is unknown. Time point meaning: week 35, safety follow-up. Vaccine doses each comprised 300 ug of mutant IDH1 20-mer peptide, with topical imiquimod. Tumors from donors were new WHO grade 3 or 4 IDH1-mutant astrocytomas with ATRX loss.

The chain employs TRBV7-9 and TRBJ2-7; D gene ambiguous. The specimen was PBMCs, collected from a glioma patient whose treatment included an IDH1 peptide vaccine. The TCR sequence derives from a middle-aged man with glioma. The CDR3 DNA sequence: TGTGCCAGCAGCTTGAACTCCATGGGGTCGGGCGAGCAGTACTTC. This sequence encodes CASSLNSMGSGEQYF.